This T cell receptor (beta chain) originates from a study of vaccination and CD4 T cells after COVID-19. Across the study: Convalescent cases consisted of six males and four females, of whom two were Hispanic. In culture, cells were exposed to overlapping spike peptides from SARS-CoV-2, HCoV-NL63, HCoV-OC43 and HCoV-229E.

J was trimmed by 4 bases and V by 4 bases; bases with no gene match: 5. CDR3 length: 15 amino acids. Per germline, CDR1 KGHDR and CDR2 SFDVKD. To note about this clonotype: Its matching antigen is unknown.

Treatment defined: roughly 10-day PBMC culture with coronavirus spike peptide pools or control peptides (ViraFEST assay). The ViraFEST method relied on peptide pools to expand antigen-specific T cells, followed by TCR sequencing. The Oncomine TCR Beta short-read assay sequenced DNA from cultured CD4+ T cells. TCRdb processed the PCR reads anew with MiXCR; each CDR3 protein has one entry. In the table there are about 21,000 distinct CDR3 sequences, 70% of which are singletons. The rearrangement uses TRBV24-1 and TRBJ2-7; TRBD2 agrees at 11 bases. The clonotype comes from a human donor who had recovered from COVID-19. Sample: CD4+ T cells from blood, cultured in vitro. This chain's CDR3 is CATSDSTSGTYEQYF. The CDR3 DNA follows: TGTGCCACCAGTGACTCGACTAGCGGGACTTACGAGCAGTACTTC.